Listed here are 26 T cell receptor beta chains from one sample, sequenced in a study of Ad26.COV2.S vaccination and SARS-CoV-2 variants. Assay used: immunoSEQ multiplex PCR; TCRdb lists only in-frame clones, some missing. The sample consists of 100,000 or so clones, around 81% of them appearing once. Here the sequenced sample was peripheral blood, taken after recovery from COVID-19. The receptor set was obtained from a human donor who had recovered from COVID-19.

V and J are TRBV6-5 and TRBJ1-6; D not certain. The CDR3 covers 13 residues. V dropped 4 bases and J dropped 5 bases, with 6 bases sitting between them. The germline V gene encodes CDR1 MNHEY and CDR2 SVGAGI. The CDR3 coding sequence is TGTGCCAGCAGTTCAGTAGATAATTCACCCCTCCACTTT. This encodes CASSSVDNSPLHF.

In this sample, this clone turned up a few times. The chain uses TRBV9 and TRBJ1-3; D gene ambiguous. Germline CDR1 and CDR2: SGDLS and YYNGEE. Between the trimmed V and J ends, which lost 0 bases and 0 bases, there was a span of 13 bases. The CDR3 loop spans 17 amino acids. CDR3 coding DNA: TGTGCCAGCAGCGTAGGTCTTGGGCAGAGCTCTGGAAACACCATATATTTT. Amino acids: CASSVGLGQSSGNTIYF.

This chain joins TRBV4-1 and TRBJ2-5; 8 nucleotides match TRBD2. This CDR3 region has 19 residues. The junction had 13 bases not matched to a gene; V was cut back by 0 bases and J by 1 base. The germline CDR1 and CDR2 sequences are MGHRA and YSYEKL. In nucleotides, the CDR3 is TGCGCCAGCAGCCAAGAACAGGAACTAGCGGTGGGGGGCCAAGAGACCCAGTACTTC. The encoded protein is CASSQEQELAVGGQETQYF.

The CDR3 reads CASSQGTHERLEPQHF. In DNA, the CDR3 is TGTGCCAGCAGCCAGGGGACTCACGAGCGACTCGAGCCCCAGCATTTT. This rearrangement joins TRBV5-5 to TRBJ1-5, with D possibly matching TRBD1 (6 bases). Trimming stripped 4 bases from V and 8 bases from J, with 22 bases between. This CDR3 comprises 16 residues. Germline-derived CDR1 and CDR2 are SGHKS and YYEKEE (reference sequence).

The rearrangement links TRBV2 to TRBJ2-2; TRBD1 matches 7 bases. Germline V gives CDR1 SNHLY, CDR2 FYNNEI. Germline trimming cut 2 bases from V and 1 base from J; bases unmatched to any gene: 4. This CDR3 is built from 16 residues. The CDR3 coding sequence is TGTGCCAGCAGTGAATGGGGGACAGAGAACACCGGGGAGCTGTTTTTT. Amino acids: CASSEWGTENTGELFF.

J is TRBJ1-1 and V is TRBV5-6, with D tentatively TRBD1 (5 bases). The CDR3 spans 12 residues. Germline V gives CDR1 SGHDT, CDR2 YYEEEE. Trimming stripped 2 bases from V and 8 bases from J, with 10 bases between. This chain's CDR3 is CASSFAGTEAFF. As DNA, the CDR3 is TGTGCCAGCAGCTTTGCCGGGACGGAAGCTTTCTTT.

This clone occurred once. V and J are TRBV24-1 and TRBJ1-2; D perhaps matches TRBD1 (5 bases). The CDR3 has 13 residues. The V gene's germline CDR1 is KGHDR and CDR2 SFDVKD. Trimming pared 2 bases from V and 8 bases from J, leaving 11 bases between. As DNA, the CDR3 is TGTGCCACCAGTGATTGGGGCTTGGGAGGCTACACCTTC. Its protein is CATSDWGLGGYTF.

The CDR3 nucleotides are TGTGCCAGCAGCACGTCGACGGAAAAACTGTTTTTT. Translating gives CASSTSTEKLFF. The V and J genes are TRBV7-9 and TRBJ1-4; unclear D gene. This CDR3 is 12 amino acids long. Trimming took off 5 bases at V and 8 bases at J, with 9 bases between the two ends. Germline assignment: CDR1 SEHNR and CDR2 FQNEAQ (reference sequence).

J is TRBJ2-2 and V is TRBV6-2 or TRBV6-3; the match to TRBD2 covers 8 bases. The CDR3 has 17 amino acids. The trim removed 6 bases at V and 1 base at J, leaving 10 bases unmatched. In germline, CDR1 is MNHEY, CDR2 SVGEGT. The CDR3 DNA is TGTGCCAGCAGCGAAGTTAATCGGGGGGGGAACACCGGGGAGCTGTTTTTT. It codes for CASSEVNRGGNTGELFF.

The chain combines TRBV25-1 with TRBJ1-5, with 11 nucleotides matching TRBD1. The V gene end was trimmed by 6 bases and the J gene end by 7 bases; junction bases not matched to a gene: 2. The length of the CDR3 is 13 residues. Germline assignment: CDR1 MGHDK and CDR2 SYGVNS. As DNA, the CDR3 is TGTGCCAGCAGAGGGACAGGGGGACAGCCCCAGCATTTT. Translated, it gives CASRGTGGQPQHF.

The V and J genes are TRBV6-5 and TRBJ2-7; the match to TRBD1 covers 7 bases. V lost 5 bases, J lost 3 bases, and 4 bases stayed unmatched. The CDR3 has 13 residues. CDR1 MNHEY and CDR2 SVGAGI come from the germline V gene. CDR3 loop: CASSRDSRYEQYF. The CDR3 DNA follows: TGTGCCAGCAGTCGGGACAGTCGCTACGAGCAGTACTTC.

The rearrangement joins TRBV19 to TRBJ2-3; D not certain. The CDR3 runs 15 residues. Germline assignment: CDR1 LNHDA and CDR2 SQIVND (reference sequence). The V end lost 3 bases, the J end lost 4 bases, and 14 bases lay between the germline ends. CDR3 sequence: CASSMAISDPDTQYF. The CDR3 DNA reads as TGTGCCAGTAGTATGGCCATTTCCGACCCAGATACGCAGTATTTT.

This clone appeared many times. The gene calls are TRBV7-9 and TRBJ1-6; 7 nucleotides line up with TRBD1. Germline V gives CDR1 SEHNR, CDR2 FQNEAQ (reference sequence). CDR3 length: 12 residues. V shed 11 bases, J shed 10 bases, and the junction held 8 bases outside the gene matches. The DNA of the CDR3 is TGTGCCGACAGGGAACTAGAGTCACCCCTCCACTTT. Protein: CADRELESPLHF.

The chain recombines TRBV21-1 with TRBJ1-2. TRBV21-1 is assigned pseudogene status. The length of the CDR3 is 13 residues. The CDR3, as DNA: TGTGCCAGCAGCAAAGGGGAATGGCGGGGCTACACCTTC. This translates into CASSKGEWRGYTF.

This clone was seen more than once but under ten times. The sample contains more than one DNA sequence encoding this CDR3. The CDR3 DNA follows: TGTGCCAGCAGTTATCGGTTAGACCAGCCCCAGCATTTT. It encodes CASSYRLDQPQHF. The chain uses TRBV6-5 and TRBJ1-5, with D unclear. V was pared by 3 bases and J by 7 bases, with 10 bases between. The CDR3 consists of 13 residues. CDR1 MNHEY and CDR2 SVGAGI come from the germline V gene.

J is TRBJ2-3 and V is TRBV28; 9 nucleotides agree with TRBD1. The germline V gene has CDR1 MDHEN and CDR2 SYDVKM. CDR3 length: 15 amino acids. With V trimmed by 2 bases and J by 5 bases, 5 bases remained unmatched. The CDR3 protein is CASSLRTGVGDTQYF. Here the CDR3 DNA reads TGTGCCAGCAGTTTACGGACAGGGGTGGGAGATACGCAGTATTTT.

The sample holds many counts of this clone. The chain carries TRBV29-1 and TRBJ2-3, with 9 bases fitting TRBD1. CDR3 size: 14 residues. Trimming cost V 7 bases and J 5 bases; bases outside gene matches: 10. Per germline, CDR1 SQVTM and CDR2 ANQGSEA. This CDR3 reads CSGILDRGGDTQYF. CDR3 nucleotide sequence: TGCAGCGGCATACTAGACAGGGGGGGAGATACGCAGTATTTT.

The chain employs TRBV4-2 and TRBJ2-3; D ambiguous. V was clipped by 4 bases and J by 6 bases, with 14 bases between them. This CDR3 is built from 14 residues. Germline V CDR1 and CDR2: LGHNA, YNFKEQ. As DNA, the CDR3 is TGTGCCAGCAGCCCGCGGCTAGATTACGATACGCAGTATTTT. It encodes CASSPRLDYDTQYF.

This chain uses TRBV7-6 with TRBJ1-1, with 12 bases lining up with TRBD1. The CDR3 is 17 residues long. V was clipped by 5 bases and J by 3 bases; unmatched bases: 10. CDR1 is SGHVS and CDR2 is FNYEAQ in the germline V gene. The DNA of the CDR3 is TGTGCCAGCAGCAAAACCGGGACAGGGGGCCTGGACACTGAAGCTTTCTTT. Translated: CASSKTGTGGLDTEAFF.

This clone is a singleton in its sample. This sequence joins TRBV18 and TRBJ1-4; TRBD1 matches at 8 bases. The CDR3 extends over 15 amino acids. CDR1 KGHSH and CDR2 LQKENI come from the germline V gene. Trimming removed 3 bases from V and 4 bases from J; junction bases left unmatched: 4. DNA of the CDR3: TGTGCCAGCTCACCCGGACAGGGTATTAATGAAAAACTGTTTTTT. Amino acids: CASSPGQGINEKLFF.

The chain joins TRBV30 to TRBJ2-3, with 7 bases matching TRBD2. The CDR3 extends over 12 amino acids. The trim removed 7 bases at V and 4 bases at J, leaving 5 bases unmatched. The germline V gene encodes CDR1 GTSNPN and CDR2 SVGIG (reference sequence). CDR3 region: CAYRLASDTQYF. The CDR3 DNA is TGTGCCTACAGACTAGCCTCAGATACGCAGTATTTT.

The chain joins TRBV28 to TRBJ2-1; a possible D gene is TRBD2 (6 bases). The germline CDR1 and CDR2 sequences are MDHEN and SYDVKM. This CDR3 comprises 16 residues. Trimming left V 4 bases short and J 7 bases short, with 20 bases between. CDR3 nucleotides: TGTGCCAGCAGTTCCGGCGTTTGGGGTGGGGGGAATGAGCAGTTCTTC. It translates to CASSSGVWGGGNEQFF.

This clone occurred a few times. The rearrangement joins TRBV5-1 to TRBJ2-7, with 7 nucleotides matching TRBD1. The CDR3 consists of 15 residues. V was pared by 3 bases and J by 2 bases, with 8 bases of the junction left unmatched. Germline V gene sequence: CDR1 SGHRS, CDR2 YFSETQ. The CDR3 is CASSSWRQGTYEQYF. DNA for the CDR3: TGCGCCAGCAGCTCGTGGAGACAGGGAACCTACGAGCAGTACTTC.

This clone was picked up a small number of times. The chain carries TRBV5-1 and TRBJ2-5; possible D gene TRBD2, 5 bases. V was cut by 4 bases and J by 1 base, with 20 bases left in between. Germline V gene sequence: CDR1 SGHRS, CDR2 YFSETQ. This CDR3 is 17 amino acids long. The CDR3 loop is CASSTLSDGLSQETQYF. Written as DNA, the CDR3 is TGCGCCAGCAGCACCCTTAGCGACGGATTAAGCCAAGAGACCCAGTACTTC.

This rearrangement joins TRBV28 to TRBJ1-2; possibly TRBD1 for D (5 bases). This CDR3 has 14 residues. V was clipped by 5 bases and J by 6 bases, with 16 bases between them. Looked up from germline, CDR1 is MDHEN and CDR2 is SYDVKM. The chain's CDR3 is CASSKIVTGDGYTF. CDR3 coding DNA: TGTGCCAGCAGTAAAATAGTAACAGGTGATGGCTACACCTTC.

V gene TRBV6-1 combines with J gene TRBJ2-3; no clear D. Trimming removed 2 bases from V and 6 bases from J, with 21 bases in between. The CDR3 sequence is 17 residues long. Germline lookup yields CDR1 MNHNS and CDR2 SASEGT. CDR3 nucleotides: TGTGCCAGCAGTGAACCTCCCGCGGACGGCTACGAGGATACGCAGTATTTT. Its translation is CASSEPPADGYEDTQYF.